This TCR beta chain emerged from a study of naive and memory T cell subsets. At least ten counts were recorded for this clonotype. As yet, its antigen is unknown. CD8 T cells were positively selected from what remained after CD4 positive selection. Four subsets defined by CD45RA and CD27 were sorted after CD3, CD4, CD8 and live/dead staining. Germline lookup yields CDR1 MNHNY and CDR2 SVGAGI (reference sequence). The V and J ends lost 2 bases and 5 bases respectively, with 9 bases between them. The CDR3 totals 14 residues. Study-wide points: There was no ground truth to check naive and memory subset results.

An equimolar mix of two oligonucleotides served as the beta constant-region primer for TRBC1 and TRBC2. The cDNA 3' end received a ligated single-stranded oligonucleotide carrying the SP2 primer and a 12-nucleotide UMI. TCRdb called the UMI-ligation and nested PCR reads again in MiXCR, with one record for every CDR3 protein. Found here are 70,000 to 95,000 distinct CDR3 sequences, around 6.5% of them singletons; the top ten hold about 1.6%. Sequencing used central memory CD4+ T cells from blood. The TCR was taken from a human donor in good health. The chain has TRBV6-6 and TRBJ1-4, with D perhaps matching TRBD1 (5 bases). CDR3 sequence reads: CASSYGGKNEKLFF. DNA of the CDR3: TGTGCCAGCAGTTACGGGGGAAAAAATGAAAAACTGTTTTTT.